This is a list of T cell receptor beta chains from one sample in a study of CD8+CD57+ T cells in acquired aplastic anemia. MiXCR was run by TCRdb on the reads, yielding one entry per CDR3 protein. The sample holds 200,000 to 250,000 distinct CDR3 sequences; almost 50% are singletons and the top ten take 20%. The sample comprised sorted CD4+, CD8+, or CD8+CD57+ T cells (not recorded which) from PBMCs. The receptor source for this set is a human donor with aplastic anemia. Both conserved end residues are part of each CDR3. Each record gives: D gene, J gene, V gene, clone size, CDR3 DNA, CDR3 protein. A D gene is named only where the DNA matches it firmly. Only some rows state a clone size, as once, few, many or a class for expanded clones.

-,TRBJ1-5,TRBV7-9,-,TGTGCCAGCAGCCCGAGGGACGTAAATCAGCCCCAGCATTTT,CASSPRDVNQPQHF
TRBD2,TRBJ2-5,TRBV7-2,-,TGTGCCAGCAGCCGCGGGGGGAGGGAGGAGACCCAGTACTTC,CASSRGGREETQYF
-,TRBJ2-7,TRBV4-1,once,TGCGCCAGCAGCCAAGTGAGGGGTACCTACGAGCAGTACTTC,CASSQVRGTYEQYF
-,TRBJ2-3,TRBV19,many,TGTGCCAGTAGTTTCGCGGGGCGCACAGATACGCAGTATTTT,CASSFAGRTDTQYF
TRBD1,TRBJ2-2,TRBV5-1,-,TGCGCCAGCAGCACCGGGACAGTGAACACCGGGGAGCTGTTTTTT,CASSTGTVNTGELFF
-,TRBJ1-4,TRBV12-5,-,TGTGCTAGTGGTTTGGTAAGGGGAGGCGCGGGGAATGAAAAACTGTTTTTT,CASGLVRGGAGNEKLFF
-,TRBJ2-1,TRBV7-3,-,TGTGCCAGCAGCTTTGCTGGGGACAATGAGCAGTTCTTC,CASSFAGDNEQFF
-,TRBJ2-6,TRBV19,-,TGTGCCAGTAGTATAAGGAGGGGCAACGTCCTGACTTTC,CASSIRRGNVLTF
-,TRBJ1-2,TRBV27,few,TGTGCCAGCAGTAAAGGGTACTCTAACTATGGCTACACCTTC,CASSKGYSNYGYTF
TRBD1,TRBJ2-1,TRBV5-1,many,TGCGCCAGCAGCCCGGACAGGGTTGGGGAGCAGTTCTTC,CASSPDRVGEQFF
TRBD1,TRBJ2-5,TRBV10-3,few,TGTGCCAGCCTGCCGGGACAGGGGTACCAAGAGACCCAGTACTTC,CASLPGQGYQETQYF
TRBD2,TRBJ2-2,TRBV5-4,-,TGTGCCAGCAGCTTGACTAGCGGGGCGGGGACCGGGGAGCTGTTTTTT,CASSLTSGAGTGELFF
TRBD1,TRBJ1-1,TRBV7-2,-,TGTGCCAGCAGCTTTCGGGCACAGGGGGGAAGCACTGAAGCTTTCTTT,CASSFRAQGGSTEAFF
TRBD1,TRBJ1-6,TRBV7-8,-,TGTGCCAGCAGCCGACAGGGTCGAGATTCACCCCTCCACTTT,CASSRQGRDSPLHF
-,TRBJ2-7,TRBV19,many,TGTGCCAGTAGTATAAGGAGGGGGTCGAGCTCCTACGAGCAGTACTTC,CASSIRRGSSSYEQYF
TRBD2,TRBJ2-1,TRBV19,-,TGTGCCAGTAGTATTGGTGGAGCTAGCGGAGCCAATGAGCAGTTCTTC,CASSIGGASGANEQFF
TRBD1,TRBJ1-2,TRBV11-1,-,TGTGCCAGCAGCTTCCGGGACAGTTCCATTAACTATGGCTACACCTTC,CASSFRDSSINYGYTF